The T cell receptor beta chain under discussion was sequenced for a study of shared clonotypes between healthy human individuals. Overall study results and limits: Represented genetic and exposure-history diversity was restricted by having few donors.

Unmatched junction bases numbered 3, after V lost 0 bases and J lost 2 bases. The germline CDR1 and CDR2 sequences are LNHNV and YYDKDF (reference sequence). The CDR3 has 15 residues. TCRdb's copy holds only in-frame clones and misses some; the assay was immunoSEQ multiplex PCR. The profile shows around 2,000,000 clones, just under 95% of them singletons. As defined, naive CD8 cells were CD45RO-negative and positively selected for CCR7, with terminally differentiated effector memory CD45RA+ cells excluded. Comment on this clone: The target antigen is unknown.

This chain connects TRBV15 to TRBJ1-2; TRBD1 matches at 7 bases. The sequenced material came from naive CD8+ T cells sorted from blood. This receptor was obtained from a man aged 18-30 years in good health. The chain's CDR3 is CATSRDRGQNYGYTF. The CDR3 nucleotides read TGTGCCACCAGCAGAGATCGGGGACAGAACTATGGCTACACCTTC.